A single sample is the source of the 17 T cell receptor beta chains below, sequenced in a study of T cells expressing NK-cell markers (TCRdb year 2020). Library creation used 5' RACE. The sequencer was an Illumina HiSeq 2000. TCRdb reprocessed the reads, and each CDR3 protein sequence is entered once, without DNA. The record for this sample contains 300,000 to 500,000 distinct CDR3 sequences. The ten largest clones take up about 10% of the sample. The specimen was blood T cells: a sorted CD56 or NKG2C T cell subset, CD4+ or CD8+ T cells, or bulk PBMC T cells (not recorded which). Receptor source: a woman aged 45-60 years in good health. Donor details come from another sample of the same person, matched by shared clones.

The chain combines TRBV18 with TRBJ2-5; TCRdb's D gene call, TRBD2, goes unchecked for lack of DNA. This CDR3 has 13 residues. Germline CDR1 is KGHSH and CDR2 is LQKENI. The CDR3 region is CASSPDSEATQYF.

The V call is TRBV12-3 or TRBV12-4, the J call TRBJ2-5; TCRdb reports TRBD2, a call that lacks DNA to check it against. The CDR3 contains 16 residues. This CDR3 reads CASSFDLVAAKETQYF.

The chain joins TRBV20-1 to TRBJ2-2; with no DNA, the TCRdb D assignment of TRBD1 cannot be verified. The CDR3 spans 16 residues. The germline CDR1 and CDR2 sequences are DFQATT and SNEGSKA (reference sequence). This CDR3 is CSAAGPGMGYTGELFF.

V and J are TRBV7-6 and TRBJ2-5; the D gene TCRdb calls, TRBD2, cannot be checked with no DNA. CDR3 length equals 15 residues. The germline gives CDR1 SGHVS, CDR2 FNYEAQ. CDR3 protein: CASSMTGTAYETQYF.

This chain joins TRBV12-3 or TRBV12-4 and TRBJ1-1; TCRdb names TRBD1, which stays unverified in the absence of DNA. The CDR3 spans 14 residues. The CDR3 loop reads CASSLVGATGRAFF.

The CDR3 region is CASSPGQGNYGYTF. V usage is TRBV7-9 and J usage is TRBJ1-2; TCRdb proposes TRBD1, but this gene call is untestable without DNA. Germline CDR1 is SEHNR and CDR2 is FQNEAQ (reference sequence). CDR3 length equals 14 residues.

The chain links TRBV12-3 or TRBV12-4 to TRBJ2-1; TCRdb selects TRBD2, and the lack of DNA leaves this call unchecked. The CDR3 spans 19 residues. CDR3 in amino acids: CASSLRLASGRRSYNEQFF.

V gene TRBV3-1 combines with J gene TRBJ2-5; with no DNA, the TCRdb D assignment of TRBD2 cannot be verified. This CDR3 spans 18 amino acids. Germline values: CDR1 LGHDT, CDR2 YNNKEL (reference sequence). CDR3: CASSQGGMWTSGRETQYF.

The gene calls are TRBV4-2 and TRBJ2-7. Germline CDR1 is LGHNA and CDR2 is YNFKEQ. The CDR3 totals 16 residues. The CDR3 spells CASSQDRGLESYEQYF.

The chain joins TRBV30 to TRBJ2-1; TCRdb calls TRBD1, which cannot be checked without DNA. Germline V lookup: CDR1 GTSNPN, CDR2 SVGIG (reference sequence). There are 13 residues in the CDR3. The CDR3 sequence is CAWSLGVYNEQFF.

This chain links TRBV3-1 with TRBJ1-4; TCRdb outputs TRBD1, but without DNA this stays unchecked. This CDR3 comprises 15 residues. In germline, CDR1 is LGHDT, CDR2 YNNKEL (reference sequence). CDR3 in amino acids: CASSHETGTNEKLFF. Full variable domain (missing parts from reference TRBV3-1 and TRBJ1-4): DTAVSQTPKYLVTQMGNDKSIKCEQNLGHDTMYWYKQDSKKFLKIMFSYNNKELIINETVPNRFSPKSPDKAHLNLHINSLELGDSAVYFCASSHETGTNEKLFFGSGTQLSVL.

The gene calls are TRBV11-3 and TRBJ2-1; TCRdb selects TRBD2, and the lack of DNA leaves this call unchecked. Germline-derived CDR1 and CDR2 are SGHNT and YENEEA. The CDR3 covers 14 residues. The CDR3 loop reads CASSFAGGRNEQFF.

This chain joins TRBV5-1 and TRBJ2-1; TCRdb's D call of TRBD2 is untestable without DNA. This CDR3 has 14 residues. Looked up from germline, CDR1 is SGHRS and CDR2 is YFSETQ. The CDR3 protein is CASSLDLANNEQFF.

The chain links TRBV15 to TRBJ2-5; TCRdb gives TRBD1 as the D gene, but with no DNA this cannot be confirmed. The CDR3 loop spans 15 amino acids. Germline values: CDR1 LNHNV, CDR2 YYDKDF (reference sequence). The CDR3: CATSRDTPRGETQYF.

This chain links TRBV20-1 with TRBJ1-4; lacking DNA, the TRBD1 call made by TCRdb goes unchecked. Germline V gene lookup returns CDR1 DFQATT and CDR2 SNEGSKA (reference sequence). This CDR3 contains 17 residues. CDR3 protein: CSAYTGAPQGGNEKLFF.

The V gene is TRBV7-2, the J gene TRBJ2-1; lacking DNA, the TRBD2 call made by TCRdb goes unchecked. Germline V CDR1 and CDR2: SGHTA, FQGNSA. This CDR3 region has 16 residues. CDR3 loop: CASSRLAGGLRNEQFF. Full variable domain (remainder filled in from reference TRBV7-2 and TRBJ2-1): GAGVSQSPSNKVTEKGKDVELRCDPISGHTALYWYRQSLGQGLEFLIYFQGNSAPDKSGLPSDRFSAERTGGSVSTLTIQRTQQEDSAVYLCASSRLAGGLRNEQFFGPGTRLTVL.

The rearrangement links TRBV2 to TRBJ1-1; TCRdb's D gene call, TRBD1, goes unchecked for lack of DNA. Germline-derived CDR1 and CDR2 are SNHLY and FYNNEI. This CDR3 has 14 amino acids. This CDR3 is CASSVENRGTEAFF.